The 26 T cell receptor beta chains given below trace back to one sample, sequenced in a study of blood T cell repertoires in COVID-19. Repertoires were generated with immunoSEQ multiplex PCR, while TCRdb's copy carries only in-frame clones and drops some. This sample has about 61,000 clones, with roughly 90% found just once. The sample comprised peripheral blood. The receptors stem from a human donor in a cohort sampled during active COVID-19.

The chain joins TRBV11-2 to TRBJ2-1, with TRBD1 identical over 8 bases. J was trimmed by 8 bases and V by 5 bases; bases with no gene match: 11. CDR1 is SGHAT, CDR2 FQNNGV, per germline. CDR3 length: 15 residues. The CDR3 DNA reads TGTGCCAGCAGCCCCTCGGACAGGGATCTTGATGAGCAGTTCTTC. Its protein is CASSPSDRDLDEQFF. The whole variable domain, remainder taken from reference TRBV11-2 and TRBJ2-1, is EAGVAQSPRYKIIEKRQSVAFWCNPISGHATLYWYQQILGQGPKLLIQFQNNGVVDDSQLPKDRFSAERLKGVDSTLKIQPAKLEDSAVYLCASSPSDRDLDEQFFGPGTRLTVL.

This clone was counted a single time. The gene calls are TRBV9 and TRBJ2-7; maybe TRBD1 (7 bases). Germline V gene data show CDR1 as SGDLS and CDR2 as YYNGEE. The V end was cut by 3 bases, the J end by 2 bases, with 12 bases between. The CDR3 totals 14 residues. CDR3 loop: CASSGRGVTYEQYF. As DNA, the CDR3 is TGTGCCAGCAGCGGCAGGGGGGTAACCTACGAGCAGTACTTC.

J is TRBJ2-2 and V is TRBV7-9, with TRBD2 matching 14 bases. This CDR3 has 16 amino acids. V lost 7 bases and J lost 5; bases outside the gene matches: 6. Germline lookup yields CDR1 SEHNR and CDR2 FQNEAQ (reference sequence). This chain's CDR3 is CASNAGTSGSTGELFF. The DNA of the CDR3 is TGTGCCAGCAACGCCGGGACTAGCGGGAGTACCGGGGAGCTGTTTTTT.

This chain connects TRBV5-8 to TRBJ1-1; D might be TRBD1 (5 bases). Deletions cut 0 bases from V and 5 bases from J, with 11 bases between. Germline V gene sequence: CDR1 SGHTS, CDR2 YDEGEE. The CDR3 is 14 residues long. This CDR3 reads CASSLGGENTEAFF. The DNA of the CDR3 is TGTGCCAGCAGCTTGGGGGGGGAGAATACTGAAGCTTTCTTT.

The chain is built from TRBV5-4 and TRBJ2-7; 9 positions match TRBD1. CDR1 and CDR2 (germline): SGHNT, YYREEE (reference sequence). This CDR3 region has 14 residues. J lost 4 bases, V lost 3 bases, and 5 bases had no gene match. In DNA, the CDR3 is TGTGCCAGCAGCTCCCGGGACAGGGCATACGAGCAGTACTTC. Translation: CASSSRDRAYEQYF.

The chain links TRBV7-9 to TRBJ1-3; no reliable D call. Germline values: CDR1 SEHNR, CDR2 FQNEAQ (reference sequence). V lost 1 base and J 4 bases, leaving 11 bases between the germline ends. The CDR3 has 15 amino acids. CDR3 residues: CASSLDGRQGNTIYF. CDR3 nucleotide sequence: TGTGCCAGCAGCTTAGACGGTCGCCAAGGAAACACCATATATTTT.

CDR3 nucleotides: TGTGCCAGCAGCCCTAGTTCGGGCTCTGGAAACACCATATATTTT. The encoded protein is CASSPSSGSGNTIYF. This rearrangement joins TRBV5-4 to TRBJ1-3; D remains unclear. This CDR3 has 15 residues. Germline loops: CDR1 SGHNT, CDR2 YYREEE (reference sequence). Trimming took off 4 bases at V and 0 bases at J, with 11 bases between the two ends.

This rearrangement joins TRBV19 to TRBJ2-5, with TRBD2 identical over 10 bases. V gave up 4 bases and J gave up 1 base; unmatched junction bases: 9. The germline gives CDR1 LNHDA, CDR2 SQIVND (reference sequence). The CDR3 extends over 17 amino acids. The chain's CDR3 is CASSNPLAGALQETQYF. The CDR3, as DNA: TGTGCCAGTAGTAATCCCCTAGCGGGGGCCCTCCAAGAGACCCAGTACTTC.

The V gene is TRBV9, the J gene TRBJ2-7, with 16 bases identical to TRBD2. From germline, CDR1 is SGDLS and CDR2 YYNGEE. Trimming cost V 3 bases and J 4 bases; bases outside gene matches: 16. CDR3 length equals 20 residues. CDR3 in DNA: TGTGCCAGCAGCGCCTCACCGGGAGAGGGACTAGCGGGAGGGGAATACGAGCAGTACTTC. Amino acid sequence: CASSASPGEGLAGGEYEQYF.

This chain uses TRBV19 with TRBJ1-5; tentative D call: TRBD1 (5 bases). Germline CDR1 reads LNHDA; CDR2 reads SQIVND (reference sequence). The CDR3 sequence is 13 residues long. The V gene lost 3 bases and the J gene lost 4 bases, with 7 bases spanning the gap. The CDR3 DNA sequence: TGTGCCAGTAGTATCTACAGGAATCAGCCCCAGCATTTT. Its translation is CASSIYRNQPQHF.

The V call is TRBV3-1 (or the pseudogene TRBV3-2), the J call TRBJ2-5; 9 bases fit TRBD2. This CDR3 comprises 17 residues. Trimming removed 0 bases from V and 3 bases from J; junction bases left unmatched: 8. Germline V gene data show CDR1 as LGHDT and CDR2 as YNNKEL (reference sequence). In DNA form, the CDR3 reads TGTGCCAGCAGCCAAGATCGCGCTAGCGGGGACGAAGAGACCCAGTACTTC. Translation: CASSQDRASGDEETQYF.

Note on this clone: The sample contains more than one DNA sequence encoding this CDR3. V gene TRBV14 combines with J gene TRBJ2-1, with D tentatively TRBD2 (5 bases). V was clipped by 2 bases and J by 6 bases, with 14 bases between them. The length of the CDR3 is 15 residues. Germline CDR1 reads SGHDN; CDR2 reads FVKESK. CDR3 nucleotides: TGTGCCAGCAGCCAAACTAGTGGGAGAGTCAATGAGCAGTTCTTC. It is translated as CASSQTSGRVNEQFF.

This chain joins TRBV7-9 and TRBJ2-2, with D possibly matching TRBD1 (5 bases). V was pared by 4 bases and J by 0 bases, with 12 bases between. Germline assignment: CDR1 SEHNR and CDR2 FQNEAQ (reference sequence). This CDR3 spans 16 amino acids. CDR3 nucleotide sequence: TGTGCCAGCAGCTCCGGCAGGGAAGCGAACACCGGGGAGCTGTTTTTT. Its translation is CASSSGREANTGELFF.

The V and J genes are TRBV2 and TRBJ1-2, with TRBD1 matching over 11 bases. Germline V gives CDR1 SNHLY, CDR2 FYNNEI. This CDR3 comprises 15 residues. Losses at the gene ends were 3 bases for V and 5 bases for J; bases not matched to a gene: 5. CDR3 sequence reads: CASSDAGTGGYGYTF. CDR3 nucleotide sequence: TGTGCCAGCAGTGATGCAGGGACAGGGGGTTATGGCTACACCTTC.

This rearrangement joins TRBV30 to TRBJ1-2; no definite D call. The CDR3 loop spans 15 amino acids. Trimming stripped 0 bases from V and 6 bases from J, with 17 bases between. CDR1 is GTSNPN, CDR2 SVGIG, per germline (reference sequence). For the CDR3, the DNA is TGTGCCTGGAGTGTCGAAATAACGGGGATCAATGGCTACACCTTC. Amino acids: CAWSVEITGINGYTF.

This clone was detected only once. The genes are TRBV28 and TRBJ2-5; 11 bases align to TRBD1. With V trimmed by 6 bases and J by 4 bases, 7 bases remained unmatched. CDR1 is MDHEN and CDR2 is SYDVKM in the germline V gene. The CDR3 loop spans 15 amino acids. The CDR3 loop is CASSHTGTGGETQYF. The CDR3, as DNA: TGTGCCAGCAGCCACACAGGGACAGGGGGAGAGACCCAGTACTTC.

V gene TRBV2 combines with J gene TRBJ1-1, with D possibly being TRBD1 (5 bases). Per the germline V gene, CDR1 is SNHLY and CDR2 is FYNNEI. Trimming cost V 4 bases and J 4 bases, with 19 bases left between them. The CDR3 contains 16 residues. The DNA for the CDR3 is TGTGCCAGCAGTGGAGAATTAGCGGGGGAGGGCACTGAAGCTTTCTTT. Translated, it gives CASSGELAGEGTEAFF.

V and J are TRBV29-1 and TRBJ2-5; the D gene is possibly TRBD1 (6 bases). V lost 6 bases and J lost 4, with 9 bases in between. Germline CDR1 reads SQVTM; CDR2 reads ANQGSEA. The CDR3 loop spans 11 amino acids. CDR3 nucleotides: TGCAGCGTCCTACAGGGAGAGACCCAGTACTTC. It is translated as CSVLQGETQYF.

The rearrangement uses TRBV30 and TRBJ2-7, with TRBD2 identical over 8 bases. V gave up 0 bases and J gave up 6 bases; unmatched junction bases: 4. The length of the CDR3 is 13 residues. Germline V gives CDR1 GTSNPN, CDR2 SVGIG (reference sequence). CDR3 region: CAWSVVAGSEQYF. The DNA for the CDR3 is TGTGCCTGGAGTGTCGTAGCGGGATCCGAGCAGTACTTC.

This rearrangement joins TRBV4-3 to TRBJ2-7, with 9 bases matching TRBD2. J gave up 4 bases and V 4 bases, and 14 bases lay outside the gene matches. The CDR3 covers 17 residues. The germline V gene encodes CDR1 LGHNA and CDR2 YSLEER. This chain's CDR3 is CASSLLYIAGEYYEQYF. The CDR3 DNA is TGCGCCAGCAGCCTCCTATATATAGCGGGAGAATATTACGAGCAGTACTTC.

This clone was detected once. The chain employs TRBV6-2 or TRBV6-3 and TRBJ2-7, with 9 bases that match TRBD1. This CDR3 has 14 amino acids. V dropped 4 bases and J dropped 2; count of bases not matched to a gene: 3. Germline CDR1 MNHEY, CDR2 SVGEGT. This CDR3 is CASSFGTGPYEQYF. The CDR3 DNA reads as TGTGCCAGCAGTTTCGGGACAGGGCCCTACGAGCAGTACTTC.

The chain combines TRBV20-1 with TRBJ1-2, with unresolved D. CDR1 and CDR2 from the germline V gene are DFQATT and SNEGSKA (reference sequence). This CDR3 spans 15 amino acids. V was shortened by 3 bases and J by 0 bases, with 14 bases between the two germline ends. The CDR3 reads CSASVAATANYGYTF. The CDR3 bases are TGCAGTGCTAGTGTGGCCGCTACAGCTAACTATGGCTACACCTTC.

This sequence joins TRBV11-2 and TRBJ1-1; a weak D match, TRBD1 (5 bases). The germline V gene encodes CDR1 SGHAT and CDR2 FQNNGV. This CDR3 region has 14 residues. V dropped 5 bases and J dropped 3 bases, with 13 bases sitting between them. Written as DNA, the CDR3 is TGTGCCAGCAGCCCGGGGGGGGGAGACACTGAAGCTTTCTTT. Translated, it gives CASSPGGGDTEAFF.

This clone was recorded only once. CDR3 region: CASSITGNPSYEQYF. Written as DNA, the CDR3 is TGTGCCAGTAGTATAACGGGGAATCCATCCTACGAGCAGTACTTC. This chain connects TRBV19 to TRBJ2-7; D may be TRBD2 (5 bases). Looked up from germline, CDR1 is LNHDA and CDR2 is SQIVND (reference sequence). The CDR3 totals 15 residues. Trimming took off 2 bases at V and 1 base at J, with 12 bases between the two ends.

CDR3 in DNA: TGTGCCAGCAGCTCGCCGGGACTCCTCACAGATACGCAGTATTTT. Translated, it gives CASSSPGLLTDTQYF. V usage is TRBV28 and J usage is TRBJ2-3, with D possibly being TRBD2 (6 bases). CDR1 and CDR2 from the germline V gene are MDHEN and SYDVKM. The CDR3 spans 15 residues. V lost 6 bases to trimming and J lost 2 bases, with 15 bases between them.

The chain links TRBV30 to TRBJ2-1; D is undetermined. The CDR3 consists of 11 residues. Between the trimmed V and J ends, which lost 2 bases and 6 bases, there was a span of 5 bases. Germline V gives CDR1 GTSNPN, CDR2 SVGIG (reference sequence). The CDR3 DNA follows: TGTGCCTGGAGTAACAGCAATGAGCAGTTCTTC. Its protein product is CAWSNSNEQFF.